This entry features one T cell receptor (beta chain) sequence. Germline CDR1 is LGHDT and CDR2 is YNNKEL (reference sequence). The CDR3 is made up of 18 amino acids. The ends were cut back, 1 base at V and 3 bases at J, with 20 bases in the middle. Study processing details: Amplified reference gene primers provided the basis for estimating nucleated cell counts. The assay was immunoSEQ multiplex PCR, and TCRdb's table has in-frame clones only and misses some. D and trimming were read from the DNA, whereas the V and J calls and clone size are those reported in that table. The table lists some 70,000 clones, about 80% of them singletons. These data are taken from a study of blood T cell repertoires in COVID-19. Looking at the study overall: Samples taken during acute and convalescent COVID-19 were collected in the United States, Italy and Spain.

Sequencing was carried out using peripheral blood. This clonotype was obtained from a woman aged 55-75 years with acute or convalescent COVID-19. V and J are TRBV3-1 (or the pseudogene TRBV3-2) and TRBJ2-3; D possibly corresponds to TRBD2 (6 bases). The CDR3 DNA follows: TGTGCCAGCAGCCAAGGTCTACTAGCCCGGGGAGCTACAGATACGCAGTATTTT. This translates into CASSQGLLARGATDTQYF.